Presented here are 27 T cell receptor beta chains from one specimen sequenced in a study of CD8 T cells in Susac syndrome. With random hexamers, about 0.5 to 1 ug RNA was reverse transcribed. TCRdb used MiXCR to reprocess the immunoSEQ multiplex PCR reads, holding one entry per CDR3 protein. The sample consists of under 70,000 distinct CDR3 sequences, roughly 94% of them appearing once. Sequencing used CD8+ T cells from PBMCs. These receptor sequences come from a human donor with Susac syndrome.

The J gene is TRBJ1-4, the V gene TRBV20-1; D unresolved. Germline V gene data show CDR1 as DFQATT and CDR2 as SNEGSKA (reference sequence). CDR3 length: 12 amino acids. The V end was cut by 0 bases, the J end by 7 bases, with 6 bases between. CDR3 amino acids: CSAREGFEKLFF. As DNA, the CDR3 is TGCAGTGCTAGAGAGGGATTTGAAAAACTGTTTTTT.

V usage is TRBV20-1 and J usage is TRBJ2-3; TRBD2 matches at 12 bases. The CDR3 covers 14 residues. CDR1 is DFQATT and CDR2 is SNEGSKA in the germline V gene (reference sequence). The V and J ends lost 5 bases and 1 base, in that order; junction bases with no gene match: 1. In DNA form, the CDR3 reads TGCAGTGCTTGGACTAGCGGGGGCACAGATACGCAGTATTTT. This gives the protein CSAWTSGGTDTQYF.

CDR3 residues: CSVRGGPSYEQYF. The CDR3 nucleotides are TGCAGCGTTCGCGGGGGACCCTCCTACGAGCAGTACTTC. The V gene is TRBV29-1, the J gene TRBJ2-7, with TRBD2 matching 7 bases. The CDR3 sequence is 13 residues long. Germline assignment: CDR1 SQVTM and CDR2 ANQGSEA. With V trimmed by 5 bases and J by 0 bases, 4 bases remained unmatched.

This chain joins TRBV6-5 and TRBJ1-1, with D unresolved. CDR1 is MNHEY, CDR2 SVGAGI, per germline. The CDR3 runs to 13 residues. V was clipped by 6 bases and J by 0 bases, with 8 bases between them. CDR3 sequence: CASRQTVNTEAFF. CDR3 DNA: TGTGCCAGCAGACAGACCGTGAACACTGAAGCTTTCTTT.

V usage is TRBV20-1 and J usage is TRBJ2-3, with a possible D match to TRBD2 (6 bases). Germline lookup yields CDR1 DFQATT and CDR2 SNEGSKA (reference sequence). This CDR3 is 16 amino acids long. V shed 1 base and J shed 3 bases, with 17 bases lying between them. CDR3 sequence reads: CSARGRASTLTDTQYF. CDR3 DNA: TGCAGTGCTAGAGGGAGGGCTAGCACGTTGACAGATACGCAGTATTTT.

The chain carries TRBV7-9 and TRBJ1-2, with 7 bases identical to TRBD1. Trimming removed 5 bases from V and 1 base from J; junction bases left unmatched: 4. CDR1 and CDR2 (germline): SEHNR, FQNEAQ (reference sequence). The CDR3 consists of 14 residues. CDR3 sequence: CASSGDSFNYGYTF. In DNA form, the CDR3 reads TGTGCCAGCAGCGGGGACAGCTTTAACTATGGCTACACCTTC.

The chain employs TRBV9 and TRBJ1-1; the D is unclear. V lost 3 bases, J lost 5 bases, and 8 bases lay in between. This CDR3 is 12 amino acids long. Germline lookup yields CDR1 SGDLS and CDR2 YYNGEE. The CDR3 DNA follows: TGTGCCAGCAGCGCCGGGGAGACTGAAGCTTTCTTT. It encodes CASSAGETEAFF.

The CDR3 reads CAWRWVGGSYNEQFF. The CDR3 DNA reads TGTGCCTGGAGATGGGTGGGCGGATCTTACAATGAGCAGTTCTTC. J is TRBJ2-1 and V is TRBV30, with unresolved D. CDR3 length: 15 residues. Germline V lookup: CDR1 GTSNPN, CDR2 SVGIG (reference sequence). V lost 3 bases, J lost 4 bases, and 16 bases lay in between. The entire variable domain, with the rest obtained from reference TRBV30 and TRBJ2-1, is as follows: SQTIHQWPATLVQPVGSPLSLECTVEGTSNPNLYWYRQAAGRGLQLLFYSVGIGQISSEVPQNLSASRPQDRQFILSSKKLLLSDSGFYLCAWRWVGGSYNEQFFGPGTRLTVL.

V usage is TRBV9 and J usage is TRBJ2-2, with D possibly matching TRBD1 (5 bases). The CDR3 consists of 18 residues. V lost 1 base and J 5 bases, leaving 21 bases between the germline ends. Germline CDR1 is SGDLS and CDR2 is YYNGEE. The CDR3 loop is CASSVLDLLGLLTGELFF. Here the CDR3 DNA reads TGTGCCAGCAGCGTACTCGACCTTTTGGGGCTATTAACCGGGGAGCTGTTTTTT.

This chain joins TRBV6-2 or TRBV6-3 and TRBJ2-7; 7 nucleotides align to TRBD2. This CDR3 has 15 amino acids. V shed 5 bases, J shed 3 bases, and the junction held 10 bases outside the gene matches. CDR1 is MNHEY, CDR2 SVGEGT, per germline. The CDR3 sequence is CASSGPGGKSYEQYF. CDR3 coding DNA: TGTGCCAGCAGTGGGCCGGGAGGCAAGAGCTACGAGCAGTACTTC.

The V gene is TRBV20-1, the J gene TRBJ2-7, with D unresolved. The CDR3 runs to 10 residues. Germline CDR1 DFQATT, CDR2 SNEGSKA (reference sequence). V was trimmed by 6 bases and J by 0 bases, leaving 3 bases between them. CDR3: CSAISYEQYF. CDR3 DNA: TGCAGTGCGATCTCCTACGAGCAGTACTTC.

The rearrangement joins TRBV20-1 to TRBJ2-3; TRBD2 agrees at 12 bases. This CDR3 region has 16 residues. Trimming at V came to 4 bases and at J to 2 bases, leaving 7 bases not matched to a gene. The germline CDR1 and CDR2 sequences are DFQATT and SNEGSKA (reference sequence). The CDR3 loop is CSATSGTSGYTDTQYF. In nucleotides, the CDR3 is TGCAGTGCTACGTCCGGGACTAGCGGGTACACAGATACGCAGTATTTT.

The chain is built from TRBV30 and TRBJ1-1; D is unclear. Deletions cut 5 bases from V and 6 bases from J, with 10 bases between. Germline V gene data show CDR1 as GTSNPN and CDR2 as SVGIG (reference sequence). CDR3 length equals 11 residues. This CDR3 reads CAWDEEPEAFF. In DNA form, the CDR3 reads TGTGCCTGGGACGAGGAGCCTGAAGCTTTCTTT. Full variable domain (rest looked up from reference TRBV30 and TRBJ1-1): SQTIHQWPATLVQPVGSPLSLECTVEGTSNPNLYWYRQAAGRGLQLLFYSVGIGQISSEVPQNLSASRPQDRQFILSSKKLLLSDSGFYLCAWDEEPEAFFGQGTRLTVV.

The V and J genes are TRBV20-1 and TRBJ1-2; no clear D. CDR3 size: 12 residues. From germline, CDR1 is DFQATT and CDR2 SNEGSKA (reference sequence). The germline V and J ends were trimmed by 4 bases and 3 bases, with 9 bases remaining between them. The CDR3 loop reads CSAKGSYYGYTF. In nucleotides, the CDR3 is TGCAGTGCTAAGGGTTCTTACTATGGCTACACCTTC.

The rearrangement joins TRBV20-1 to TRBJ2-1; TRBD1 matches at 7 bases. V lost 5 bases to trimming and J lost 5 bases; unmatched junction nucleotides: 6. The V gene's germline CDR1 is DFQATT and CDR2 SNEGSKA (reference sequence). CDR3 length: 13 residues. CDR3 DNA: TGCAGTGCTGAGGGACAGTCTAACAATGAGCAGTTCTTC. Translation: CSAEGQSNNEQFF.

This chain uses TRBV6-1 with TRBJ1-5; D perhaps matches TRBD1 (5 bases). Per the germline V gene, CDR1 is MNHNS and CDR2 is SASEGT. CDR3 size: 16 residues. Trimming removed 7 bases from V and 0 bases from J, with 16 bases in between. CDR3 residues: CASTKDSSYSNQPQHF. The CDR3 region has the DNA TGTGCCAGCACCAAAGACAGTTCCTATAGCAATCAGCCCCAGCATTTT.

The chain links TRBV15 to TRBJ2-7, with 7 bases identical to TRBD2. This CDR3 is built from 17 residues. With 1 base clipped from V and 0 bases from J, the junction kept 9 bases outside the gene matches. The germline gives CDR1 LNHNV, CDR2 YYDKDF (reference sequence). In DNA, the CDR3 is TGTGCCACCAGCAGAGGCCGGATGGGAGGGAGCTCCTACGAGCAGTACTTC. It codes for CATSRGRMGGSSYEQYF.

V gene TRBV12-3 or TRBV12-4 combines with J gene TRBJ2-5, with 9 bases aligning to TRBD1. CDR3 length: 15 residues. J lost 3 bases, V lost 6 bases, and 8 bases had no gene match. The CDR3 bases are TGTGCCAGCAGGAAGGACAGGGGAGGGAAAGAGACCCAGTACTTC. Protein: CASRKDRGGKETQYF.

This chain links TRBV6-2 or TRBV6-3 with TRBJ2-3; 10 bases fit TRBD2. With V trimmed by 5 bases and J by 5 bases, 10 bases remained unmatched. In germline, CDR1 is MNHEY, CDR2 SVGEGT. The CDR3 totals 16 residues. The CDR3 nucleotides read TGTGCCAGCAGTCTTCTCACTAGCGGGAACGGAGATACGCAGTATTTT. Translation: CASSLLTSGNGDTQYF.

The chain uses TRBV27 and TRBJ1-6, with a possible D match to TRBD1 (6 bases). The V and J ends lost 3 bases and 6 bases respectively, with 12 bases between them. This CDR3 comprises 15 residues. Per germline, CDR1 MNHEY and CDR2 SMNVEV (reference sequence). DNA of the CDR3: TGTGCCAGCAGTTTTTGGGGGCATGGTAATTCACCCCTCCACTTT. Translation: CASSFWGHGNSPLHF.

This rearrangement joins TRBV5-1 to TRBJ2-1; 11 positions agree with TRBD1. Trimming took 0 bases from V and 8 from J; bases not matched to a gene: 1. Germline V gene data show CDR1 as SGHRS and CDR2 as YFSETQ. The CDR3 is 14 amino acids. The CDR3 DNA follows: TGCGCCAGCAGCTTGGCGGGACAGGGGGATGAGCAGTTCTTC. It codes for CASSLAGQGDEQFF.

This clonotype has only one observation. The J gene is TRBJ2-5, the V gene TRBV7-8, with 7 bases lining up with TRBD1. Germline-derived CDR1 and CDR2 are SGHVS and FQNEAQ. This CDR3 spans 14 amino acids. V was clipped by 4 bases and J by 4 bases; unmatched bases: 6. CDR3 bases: TGTGCCAGCAGCTCCCAGGGGGTAGGAGAGACCCAGTACTTC. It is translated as CASSSQGVGETQYF. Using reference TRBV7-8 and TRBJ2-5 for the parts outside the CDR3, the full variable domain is GAGVSQSPRYKVAKRGQDVALRCDPISGHVSLFWYQQALGQGPEFLTYFQNEAQLDKSGLPSDRFFAERPEGSVSTLKIQRTQQEDSAVYLCASSSQGVGETQYFGPGTRLLVL.

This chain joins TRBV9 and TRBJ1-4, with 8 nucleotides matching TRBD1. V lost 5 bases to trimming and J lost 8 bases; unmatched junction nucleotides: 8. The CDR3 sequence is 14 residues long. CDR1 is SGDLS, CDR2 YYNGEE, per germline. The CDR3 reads CASSPGTGREKLFF. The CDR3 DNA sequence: TGTGCCAGCAGTCCCGGGACAGGCAGAGAAAAACTGTTTTTT.

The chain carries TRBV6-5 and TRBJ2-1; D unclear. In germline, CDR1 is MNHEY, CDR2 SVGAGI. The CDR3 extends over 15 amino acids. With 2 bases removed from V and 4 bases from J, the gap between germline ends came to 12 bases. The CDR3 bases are TGTGCCAGCAGTTACGTCGCGAGTTCGTACAATGAGCAGTTCTTC. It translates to CASSYVASSYNEQFF.

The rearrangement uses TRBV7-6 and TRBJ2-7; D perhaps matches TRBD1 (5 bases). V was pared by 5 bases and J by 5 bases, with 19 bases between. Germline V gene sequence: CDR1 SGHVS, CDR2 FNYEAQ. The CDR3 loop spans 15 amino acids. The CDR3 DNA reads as TGTGCCAGCAGCCCAGTTTTTGGGGCGCCTAACGAGCAGTACTTC. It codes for CASSPVFGAPNEQYF.

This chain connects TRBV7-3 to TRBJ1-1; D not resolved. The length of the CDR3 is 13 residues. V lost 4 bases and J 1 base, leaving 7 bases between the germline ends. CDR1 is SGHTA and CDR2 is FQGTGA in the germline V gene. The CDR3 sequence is CASSSNRNTEAFF. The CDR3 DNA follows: TGTGCCAGCAGCTCCAACAGGAACACTGAAGCTTTCTTT.

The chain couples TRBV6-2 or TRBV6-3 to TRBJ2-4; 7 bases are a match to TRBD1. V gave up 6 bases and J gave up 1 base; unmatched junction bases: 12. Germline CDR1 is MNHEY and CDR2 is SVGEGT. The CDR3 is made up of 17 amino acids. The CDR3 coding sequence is TGTGCCAGCAGCTATGAATCGACAGGGACGGCCAAAAACATTCAGTACTTC. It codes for CASSYESTGTAKNIQYF.